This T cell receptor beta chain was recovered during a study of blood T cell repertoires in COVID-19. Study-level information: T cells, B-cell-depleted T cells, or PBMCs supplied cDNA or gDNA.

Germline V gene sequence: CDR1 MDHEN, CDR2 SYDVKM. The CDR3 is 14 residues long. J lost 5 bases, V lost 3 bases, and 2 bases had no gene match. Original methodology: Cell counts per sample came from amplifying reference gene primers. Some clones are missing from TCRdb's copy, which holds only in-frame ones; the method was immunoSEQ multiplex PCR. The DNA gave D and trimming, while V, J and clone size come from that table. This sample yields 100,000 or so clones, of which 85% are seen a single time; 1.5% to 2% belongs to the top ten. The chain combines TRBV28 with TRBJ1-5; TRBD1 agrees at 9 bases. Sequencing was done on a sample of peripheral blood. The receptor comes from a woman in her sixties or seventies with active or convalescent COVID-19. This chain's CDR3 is CASSFRTGDQPQHF. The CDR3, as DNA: TGTGCCAGCAGTTTCCGGACAGGGGATCAGCCCCAGCATTTT.